Listed here is a single TCR beta chain. The sample's time point: patch test 1, 2 weeks after DPC sensitization. Treatment described: therapeutic diphenylcyclopropenone sensitization with weekly scalp DPC. There are 13 residues in the CDR3. V lost 6 bases, J lost 6 bases, and 7 bases stayed unmatched. TCRdb recomputed calls from the RACE reads with MiXCR, one row per CDR3 protein. The sample has about 360,000 distinct CDR3 sequences; around 7% are singletons. These data come from a study of human T cells and chemical hapten exposure. Sequences were derived from whole blood, sampled in connection with sensitization to the hapten diphenylcyclopropenone (DPC). This receptor was obtained from a woman younger than 30 with alopecia areata. Some clones in this sample may be carry-over from other donors' samples. The chain carries TRBV12-3 or TRBV12-4 and TRBJ1-1; 7 positions agree with TRBD1. CDR3 bases: TGTGCCAGCAGGGAAGGGGGCTCCTCTGAAGCTTTCTTT. Its translation: CASREGGSSEAFF.